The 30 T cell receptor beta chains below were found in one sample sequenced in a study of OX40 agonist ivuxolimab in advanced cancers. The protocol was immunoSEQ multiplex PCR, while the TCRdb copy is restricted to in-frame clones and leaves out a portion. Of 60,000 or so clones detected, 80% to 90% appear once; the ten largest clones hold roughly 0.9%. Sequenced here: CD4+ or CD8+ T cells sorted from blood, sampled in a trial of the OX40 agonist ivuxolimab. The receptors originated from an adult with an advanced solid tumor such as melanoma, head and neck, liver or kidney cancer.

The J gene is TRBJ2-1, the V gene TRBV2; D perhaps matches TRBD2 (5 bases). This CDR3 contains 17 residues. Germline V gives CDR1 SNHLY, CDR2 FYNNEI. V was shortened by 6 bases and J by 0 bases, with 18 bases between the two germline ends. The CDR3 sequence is CASRGLEAPSSYNEQFF. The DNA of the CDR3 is TGTGCCAGCAGGGGGTTGGAGGCCCCGAGCTCCTACAATGAGCAGTTCTTC. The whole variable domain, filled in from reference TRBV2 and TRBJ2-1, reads EPEVTQTPSHQVTQMGQEVILRCVPISNHLYFYWYRQILGQKVEFLVSFYNNEISEKSEIFDDQFSVERPDGSNFTLKIRSTKLEDSAMYFCASRGLEAPSSYNEQFFGPGTRLTVL.

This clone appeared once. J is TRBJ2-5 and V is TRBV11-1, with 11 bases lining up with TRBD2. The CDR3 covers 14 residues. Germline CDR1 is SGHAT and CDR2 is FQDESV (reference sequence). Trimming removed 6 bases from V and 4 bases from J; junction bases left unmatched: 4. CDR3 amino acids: CASRKTSGGETQYF. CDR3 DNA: TGTGCCAGCAGGAAAACTAGCGGGGGAGAGACCCAGTACTTC.

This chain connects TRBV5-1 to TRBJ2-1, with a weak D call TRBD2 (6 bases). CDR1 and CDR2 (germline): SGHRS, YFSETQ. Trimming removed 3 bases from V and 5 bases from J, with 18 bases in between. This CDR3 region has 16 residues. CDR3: CASSSGGTSPHNEQFF. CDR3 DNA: TGCGCCAGCAGCTCCGGAGGGACCTCCCCCCACAATGAGCAGTTCTTC.

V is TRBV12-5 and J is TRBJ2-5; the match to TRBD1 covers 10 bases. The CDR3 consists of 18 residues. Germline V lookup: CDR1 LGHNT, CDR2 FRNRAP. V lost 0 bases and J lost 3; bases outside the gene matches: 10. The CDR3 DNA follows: TGTGCTAGTGGTTTGGTACTGACAGGGGGCGCCCTGAAAGAGACCCAGTACTTC. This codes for CASGLVLTGGALKETQYF.

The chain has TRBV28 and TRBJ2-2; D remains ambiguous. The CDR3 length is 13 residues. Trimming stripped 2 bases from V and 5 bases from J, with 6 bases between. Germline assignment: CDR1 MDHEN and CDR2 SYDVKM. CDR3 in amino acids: CASSLDGTGELFF. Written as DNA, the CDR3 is TGTGCCAGCAGTTTAGACGGTACCGGGGAGCTGTTTTTT.

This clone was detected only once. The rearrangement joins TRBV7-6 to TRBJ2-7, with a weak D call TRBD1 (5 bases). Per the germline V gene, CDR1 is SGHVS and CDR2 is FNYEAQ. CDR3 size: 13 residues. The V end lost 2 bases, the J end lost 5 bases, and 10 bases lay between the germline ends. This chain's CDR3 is CASSLSSRDEQYF. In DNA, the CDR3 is TGTGCCAGCAGCTTAAGCAGCAGGGACGAGCAGTACTTC.

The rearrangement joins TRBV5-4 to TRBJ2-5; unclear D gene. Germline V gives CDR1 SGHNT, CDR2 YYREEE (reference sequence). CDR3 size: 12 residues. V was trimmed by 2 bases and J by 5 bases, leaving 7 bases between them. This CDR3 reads CASSFSSETQYF. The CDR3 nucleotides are TGTGCCAGCAGCTTCTCAAGCGAGACCCAGTACTTC.

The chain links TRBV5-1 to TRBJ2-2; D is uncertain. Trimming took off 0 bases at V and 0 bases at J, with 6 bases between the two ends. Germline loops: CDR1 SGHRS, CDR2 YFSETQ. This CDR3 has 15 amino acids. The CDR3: CASSLVSANTGELFF. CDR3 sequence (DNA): TGCGCCAGCAGCTTGGTGTCAGCGAACACCGGGGAGCTGTTTTTT.

Written as DNA, the CDR3 is TGTGCCAGCAGCCCCCGGGACAGGGGGCGCGGTGAGCAGTTCTTC. Its translation is CASSPRDRGRGEQFF. The V gene is TRBV7-2, the J gene TRBJ2-1, with 12 bases lining up with TRBD1. Germline V lookup: CDR1 SGHTA, CDR2 FQGNSA. The length of the CDR3 is 15 residues. V shed 5 bases and J 9 bases; nucleotides not matched to a gene: 8.

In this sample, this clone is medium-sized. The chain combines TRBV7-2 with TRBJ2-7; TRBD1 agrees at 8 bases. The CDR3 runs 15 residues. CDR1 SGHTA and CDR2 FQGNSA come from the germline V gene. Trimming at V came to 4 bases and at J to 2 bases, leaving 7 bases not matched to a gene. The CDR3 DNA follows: TGTGCCAGCAGCTCCCCGCGGACAGGGACCTACGAGCAGTACTTC. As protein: CASSSPRTGTYEQYF.

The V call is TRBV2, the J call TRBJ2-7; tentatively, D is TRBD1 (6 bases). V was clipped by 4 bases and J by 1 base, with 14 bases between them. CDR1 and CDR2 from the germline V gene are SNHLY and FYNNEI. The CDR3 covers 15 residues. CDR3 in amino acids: CASSGDMWQSYEQYF. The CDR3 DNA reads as TGTGCCAGCAGTGGGGACATGTGGCAATCCTACGAGCAGTACTTC.

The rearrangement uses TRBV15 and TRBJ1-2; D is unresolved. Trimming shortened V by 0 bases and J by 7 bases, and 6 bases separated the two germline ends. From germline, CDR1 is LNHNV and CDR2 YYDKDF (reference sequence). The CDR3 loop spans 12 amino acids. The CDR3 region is CATSRDQVGYTF. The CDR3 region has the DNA TGTGCCACCAGCAGAGATCAGGTTGGCTACACCTTC.

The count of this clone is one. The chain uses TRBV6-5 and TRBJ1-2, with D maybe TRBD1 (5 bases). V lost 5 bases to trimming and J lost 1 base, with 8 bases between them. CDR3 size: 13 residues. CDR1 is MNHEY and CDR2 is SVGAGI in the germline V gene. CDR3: CASSRQGNYGYTF. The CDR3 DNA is TGTGCCAGCAGTCGGCAGGGTAACTATGGCTACACCTTC.

CDR3 bases: TGTGCCAGCAGTTTACGAGGGGCCTACAATGAGCAGTTCTTC. Translation: CASSLRGAYNEQFF. The rearrangement uses TRBV28 and TRBJ2-1; D may match TRBD1 or TRBD2 (5 bases each). This CDR3 has 14 residues. From germline, CDR1 is MDHEN and CDR2 SYDVKM. Trimming took 2 bases from V and 2 from J, leaving 7 bases between them.

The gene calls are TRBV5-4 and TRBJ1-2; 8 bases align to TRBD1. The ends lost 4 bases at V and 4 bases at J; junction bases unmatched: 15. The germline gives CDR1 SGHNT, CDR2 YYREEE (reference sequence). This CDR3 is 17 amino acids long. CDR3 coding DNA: TGTGCCAGCAGCACCTCGACAGGGGATAAAATCCCCTATGGCTACACCTTC. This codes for CASSTSTGDKIPYGYTF.

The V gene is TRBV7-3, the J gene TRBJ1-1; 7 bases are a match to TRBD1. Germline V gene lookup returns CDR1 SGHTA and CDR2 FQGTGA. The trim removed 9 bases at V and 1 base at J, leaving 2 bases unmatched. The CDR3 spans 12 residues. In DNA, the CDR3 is TGTGCCAGGGGACAGAAGAACACTGAAGCTTTCTTT. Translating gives CARGQKNTEAFF.

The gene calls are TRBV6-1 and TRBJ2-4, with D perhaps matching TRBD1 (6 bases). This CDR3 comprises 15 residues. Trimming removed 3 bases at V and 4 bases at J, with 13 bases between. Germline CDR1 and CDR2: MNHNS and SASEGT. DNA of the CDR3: TGTGCCAGCAGTGAGGGGGCTACGGTTAAAAACATTCAGTACTTC. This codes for CASSEGATVKNIQYF.

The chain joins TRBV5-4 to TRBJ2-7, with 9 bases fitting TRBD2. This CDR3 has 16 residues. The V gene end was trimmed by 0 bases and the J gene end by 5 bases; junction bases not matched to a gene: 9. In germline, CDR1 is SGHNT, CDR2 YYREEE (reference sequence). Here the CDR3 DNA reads TGTGCCAGCAGCTTGGCCGTCGGCGGGAGGGCCGACGAGCAGTACTTC. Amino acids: CASSLAVGGRADEQYF.

The CDR3 nucleotides are TGTGCCAGCAGCGGGGGTTTATCTTCTGGGGCCAACGTCCTGACTTTC. Translated: CASSGGLSSGANVLTF. This chain uses TRBV5-4 with TRBJ2-6, with D tentatively TRBD1 or TRBD2 (5 bases each). V lost 4 bases, J lost 1 base, and 12 bases lay in between. Germline V CDR1 and CDR2: SGHNT, YYREEE (reference sequence). The length of the CDR3 is 16 residues.

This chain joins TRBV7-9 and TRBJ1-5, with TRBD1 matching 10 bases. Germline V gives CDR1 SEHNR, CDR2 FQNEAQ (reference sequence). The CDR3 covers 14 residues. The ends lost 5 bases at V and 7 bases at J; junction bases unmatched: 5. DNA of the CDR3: TGTGCCAGCAGCAGAGGGACAGGGGACCAGCCCCAGCATTTT. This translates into CASSRGTGDQPQHF.

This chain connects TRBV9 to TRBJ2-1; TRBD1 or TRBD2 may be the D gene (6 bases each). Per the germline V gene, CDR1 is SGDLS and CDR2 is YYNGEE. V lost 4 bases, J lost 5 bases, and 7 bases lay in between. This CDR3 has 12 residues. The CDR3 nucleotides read TGTGCCAGCAGCAGGGGGGACAATGAGCAGTTCTTC. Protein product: CASSRGDNEQFF.

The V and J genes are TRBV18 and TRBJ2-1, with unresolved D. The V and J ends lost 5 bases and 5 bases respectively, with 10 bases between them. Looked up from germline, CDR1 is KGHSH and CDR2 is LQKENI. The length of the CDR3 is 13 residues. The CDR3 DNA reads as TGTGCCAGCTCATTGACCCACGACAATGAGCAGTTCTTC. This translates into CASSLTHDNEQFF.

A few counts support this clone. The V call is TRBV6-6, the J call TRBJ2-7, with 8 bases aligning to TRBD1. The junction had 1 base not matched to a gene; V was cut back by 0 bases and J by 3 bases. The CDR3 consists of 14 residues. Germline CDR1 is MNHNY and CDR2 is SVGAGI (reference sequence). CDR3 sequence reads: CASSYSDRGYEQYF. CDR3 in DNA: TGTGCCAGCAGTTACTCTGACAGGGGCTACGAGCAGTACTTC.

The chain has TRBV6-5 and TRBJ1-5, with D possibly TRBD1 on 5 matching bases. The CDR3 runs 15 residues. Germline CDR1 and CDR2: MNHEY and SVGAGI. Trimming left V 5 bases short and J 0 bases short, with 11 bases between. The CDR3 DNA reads TGTGCCAGCAGTCGACAGAGGAATAGCAATCAGCCCCAGCATTTT. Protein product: CASSRQRNSNQPQHF.

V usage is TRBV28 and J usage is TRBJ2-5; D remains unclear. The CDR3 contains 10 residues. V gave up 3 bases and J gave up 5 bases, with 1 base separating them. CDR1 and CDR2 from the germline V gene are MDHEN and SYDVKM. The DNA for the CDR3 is TGTGCCAGCAGTTTTGAGACCCAGTACTTC. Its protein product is CASSFETQYF. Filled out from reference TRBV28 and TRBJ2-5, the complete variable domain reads DVKVTQSSRYLVKRTGEKVFLECVQDMDHENMFWYRQDPGLGLRLIYFSYDVKMKEKGDIPEGYSVSREKKERFSLILESASTNQTSMYLCASSFETQYFGPGTRLLVL.

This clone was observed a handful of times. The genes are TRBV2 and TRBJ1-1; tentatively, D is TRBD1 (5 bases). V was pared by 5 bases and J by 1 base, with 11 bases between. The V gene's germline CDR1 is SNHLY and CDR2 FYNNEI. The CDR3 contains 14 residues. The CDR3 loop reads CASSSRQGNTEAFF. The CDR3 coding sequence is TGTGCCAGCAGTTCCCGTCAGGGGAACACTGAAGCTTTCTTT.

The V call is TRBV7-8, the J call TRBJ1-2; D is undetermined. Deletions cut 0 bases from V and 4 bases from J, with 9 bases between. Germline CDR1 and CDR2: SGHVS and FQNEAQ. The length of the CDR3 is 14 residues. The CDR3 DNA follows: TGTGCCAGCAGCTTAGCGGAGGTGGGCTATGGCTACACCTTC. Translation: CASSLAEVGYGYTF.

CDR3 loop: CASSFETSGGKYNEQFF. The CDR3 DNA is TGTGCCAGCAGTTTCGAGACTAGCGGGGGAAAATACAATGAGCAGTTCTTC. The V and J genes are TRBV27 and TRBJ2-1; 12 nucleotides match TRBD2. Germline-derived CDR1 and CDR2 are MNHEY and SMNVEV (reference sequence). V shed 3 bases, J shed 4 bases, and the junction held 7 bases outside the gene matches. The length of the CDR3 is 17 residues.

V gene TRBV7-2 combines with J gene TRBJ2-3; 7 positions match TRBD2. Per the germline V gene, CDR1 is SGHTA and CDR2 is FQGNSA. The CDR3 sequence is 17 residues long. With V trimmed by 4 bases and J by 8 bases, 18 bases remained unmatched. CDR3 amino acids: CASSSSGSGVMFGTQYF. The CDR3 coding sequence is TGTGCCAGCAGCTCTTCAGGGAGCGGGGTGATGTTTGGTACGCAGTATTTT.

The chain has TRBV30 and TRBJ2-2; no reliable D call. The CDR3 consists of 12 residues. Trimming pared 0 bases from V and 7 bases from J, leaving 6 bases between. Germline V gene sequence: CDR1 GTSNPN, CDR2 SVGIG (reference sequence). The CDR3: CAWSVSNGELFF. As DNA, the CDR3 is TGTGCCTGGAGTGTATCCAACGGGGAGCTGTTTTTT.